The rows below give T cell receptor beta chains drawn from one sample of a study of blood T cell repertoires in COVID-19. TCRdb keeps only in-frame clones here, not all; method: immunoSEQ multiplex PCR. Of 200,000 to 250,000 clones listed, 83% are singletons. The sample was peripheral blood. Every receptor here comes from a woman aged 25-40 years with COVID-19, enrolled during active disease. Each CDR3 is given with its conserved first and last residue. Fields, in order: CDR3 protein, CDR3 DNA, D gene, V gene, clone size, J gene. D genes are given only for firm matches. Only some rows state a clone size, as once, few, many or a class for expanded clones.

CASSPGQGLYNEQFF,TGTGCCAGCAGCCCCGGTCAGGGCCTCTACAATGAGCAGTTCTTC,.,TRBV14,few,TRBJ2-1
CASSSGQGSTEAFF,TGTGCCAGCAGCTCCGGACAGGGGAGCACTGAAGCTTTCTTT,TRBD1,TRBV7-2,.,TRBJ1-1
CASGPGTGTEQYF,TGTGCCAGCGGTCCGGGGACAGGGACCGAGCAGTACTTC,TRBD1,TRBV7-2,.,TRBJ2-7
CASSLTSGREQYF,TGTGCCAGCAGCTTAACAAGCGGGCGGGAGCAGTACTTC,.,TRBV7-3,.,TRBJ2-7
CASSRQEFNEQYF,TGCGCCAGCAGCCGACAGGAATTCAACGAGCAGTACTTC,.,TRBV4-1,few,TRBJ2-7
CAISGSGTGDTGELFF,TGTGCCATCAGTGGGAGCGGGACAGGGGACACCGGGGAGCTGTTTTTT,TRBD1,TRBV10-3,.,TRBJ2-2
CASSLGPGGAGEQFF,TGCGCCAGCAGCTTGGGGCCAGGGGGAGCAGGTGAGCAGTTCTTC,TRBD1,TRBV5-1,.,TRBJ2-1
CASSTNDRVRGYTF,TGTGCCAGCAGCACTAATGACAGGGTTCGAGGCTACACCTTC,TRBD1,TRBV27,.,TRBJ1-2
CASSQGSRFTDTQYF,TGCGCCAGCAGCCAAGGGAGTCGCTTCACAGATACGCAGTATTTT,.,TRBV4-3,.,TRBJ2-3
CASSELRDRVGYTF,TGTGCCAGCAGTGAACTCAGGGACAGGGTTGGCTACACCTTC,TRBD1,TRBV25-1,.,TRBJ1-2